Presented here are 3 T cell receptor beta chains from one specimen sequenced in a study of cytomegalovirus exposure and HLA in healthy donors. A multiplex PCR was run with 60 Vbeta primers and 13 Jbeta primers. Produced via immunoSEQ multiplex PCR; TCRdb's table is partial and in-frame only. The sample comprises 84,000 or so clones, 70% to 85% of which are singletons, and 2.7% rests with the top ten. The sample comprised PBMCs. The origin of the receptors is a man between 25 and 39 years old in good health and CMV-seronegative.

V usage is TRBV7-8 and J usage is TRBJ2-5; 7 bases match TRBD1. Germline lookup yields CDR1 SGHVS and CDR2 FQNEAQ. V was pared by 8 bases and J by 4 bases, with 4 bases of the junction left unmatched. The CDR3 loop spans 12 amino acids. This CDR3 reads CASRQGAETQYF. CDR3 sequence (DNA): TGTGCCAGCCGACAGGGAGCAGAGACCCAGTACTTC. Full variable domain (rest looked up from reference TRBV7-8 and TRBJ2-5): GAGVSQSPRYKVAKRGQDVALRCDPISGHVSLFWYQQALGQGPEFLTYFQNEAQLDKSGLPSDRFFAERPEGSVSTLKIQRTQQEDSAVYLCASRQGAETQYFGPGTRLLVL.

There are a few counts of this clone. This rearrangement joins TRBV27 to TRBJ1-3, with D perhaps matching TRBD1 (5 bases). Germline assignment: CDR1 MNHEY and CDR2 SMNVEV (reference sequence). V was cut by 6 bases and J by 2 bases, with 14 bases left in between. There are 15 residues in the CDR3. The CDR3 is CASRETVTTGNTIYF. The CDR3 bases are TGTGCCAGCAGAGAGACAGTGACGACTGGAAACACCATATATTTT.

This chain joins TRBV19 and TRBJ1-5, with TRBD1 matching over 7 bases. J lost 7 bases, V lost 3 bases, and 6 bases had no gene match. The germline gives CDR1 LNHDA, CDR2 SQIVND (reference sequence). The CDR3 has 14 residues. The CDR3 reads CASSILTGPQPQHF. As DNA, the CDR3 is TGTGCCAGTAGTATCTTGACAGGGCCCCAGCCCCAGCATTTT.